This section outlines one T cell receptor (beta chain) sequence together with its context. Its antigen specificity is not known. No base quality information exists; no much larger clone differs at one position. This specimen comes from a study of cytomegalovirus exposure and HLA in healthy donors (dated by TCRdb to about 2017). Some background on the complete study: An earlier analysis of approximately 590 of the donors reported 250 to 300 Gb of sequence data and 117 million unique TCR beta sequences from 190 million or so T cells. Roughly 300 gigabases of sequencing data and 70 million to 95 million unique TCR sequences made up an early release that covered several hundred HLA-typed donors. Among the approximately 430 genotyped donors, approximately 77% belonged to the genetic ancestry cluster associated with self-reported Caucasian donors. The study aimed to test whether signatures of past pathogen exposure could be identified by cataloging public T cell receptors. Using immunosequencing, the study profiled T cell repertoires from about 610 subjects and related those repertoires to cytomegalovirus serostatus. Along with the approximately 650-subject first cohort, a separate validation cohort of 120 different subjects was used. High-throughput TCR immunosequencing, statistical association of individual TCRs with disease status, and machine learning were combined to predict cytomegalovirus infection status. A later analysis re-analyzed previously published TCR beta repertoires from several hundred donors and added high-resolution HLA genotyping to study TCR occurrence patterns. Rather than drawing on any new phenotypic data, the later analysis identified candidate immune exposures from TCR beta sequences and the way those sequences occurred across donors. An earlier analysis of roughly 600 of the donors used high-throughput TCR beta sequencing to judge whether each TCR beta V gene segment behaved as functional or pseudogenic. Donor age, sex, ethnicity and CMV serostatus were compiled alongside the repertoire data. A later genetic analysis took genome-wide SNP genotypes for about 65% of the roughly 670 donors and used that subset as a discovery cohort. Every repertoire in the discovery cohort had been generated on one and the same sequencing platform. HLA typing covered class I and class II loci at four-digit resolution. The number of donors typed differed by locus, with roughly 629-640 for A, B, C, DRB1 and DQB1, 522 for DQA1, over 600 for DPA1, and some 470 for DPB1. Roughly 5 DR-DQ haplotypes were handled as single units for association and clustering, since linkage in the cohort was strong. Among some 410 genotyped donors of the cohort, an average of approximately 220,000 unique TCR beta nucleotide sequences was sequenced per donor, of which roughly 17% were non-productive.

The library was obtained by the immunoSEQ multiplex PCR assay. For the multiplex PCR, a mixture combining 60 forward primers for TCR Vbeta segments and 13 reverse primers for TCR Jbeta segments was used. A multiplex PCR assay on genomic DNA amplified the CDR3 region of rearranged TCR beta genes. On the Illumina HiSeq System, the amplified TCR beta libraries were sequenced as 87-base-pair reads. Regarding the original processing steps: A later analysis counted tens of millions of unique TCR beta chains across the 500 to 850 repertoires, and roughly 11 million of these chains were shared by at least two donors. A nearest-neighbor algorithm error-corrected the raw reads and collapsed the reads into unique sequences, merging closely related sequences to remove PCR and sequencing errors. Alignment of CDR3 sequences to IMGT reference sequences was used to assign V, D and J gene segments. For a sequence to be retained, a match of at least six nucleotides to both a V gene segment and a J gene segment was required. A rearrangement counted as productive if the CDR3 had no stop codons and remained in frame with V and J, and every other rearrangement counted as non-productive. CDR3 was defined according to IMGT convention as the region running from the second conserved V-encoded cysteine to the conserved J-encoded phenylalanine. In an earlier analysis of just under 600 of the donors, sequences lacking an unambiguous match to a single V gene segment were excluded. An earlier analysis of around 600 of the donors classified V segments as functional when productive rearrangements were above 56.7% and as segregating when the standard deviation between donors was above 5%. A statistical classification framework was developed to diagnose cytomegalovirus status using the catalog of TCR beta chain sequences. In a later analysis, V and J genes were assigned by comparing TCR nucleotide sequences against IMGT/GENE-DB human TR gene sequences. A later analysis assigned CDR3 sequences and most-parsimonious VDJ recombination scenarios with the TCRdist pipeline. In a later analysis, every TCR beta chain was defined by the combination of its CDR3 amino acid sequence and its V-gene family, and reads without a unique V-gene family were dropped. A later analysis removed several hundred highly shared, low-generation-probability nucleotide sequences to deal with suspected cross-contamination and a sequencing artifact. For each public chain, a later analysis derived a clonal expansion index from normalized ranks of inferred template counts within each repertoire. In a later analysis, generation probabilities were computed with a VDJ recombination model fitted to out-of-frame rearrangements, and the resulting probabilities were checked against IGoR. In a later analysis, TCR-TCR, TCR-HLA and TCR-CMV co-occurrence was scored with hypergeometric tests, and a repertoire-size bias correction was applied to TCR pairs. To estimate false discovery rates, a later analysis permuted the HLA or CMV assignments 20 times. A later analysis grouped co-occurring TCRs with DBSCAN, adding TCRdist sequence similarity when clustering within HLA-allele-positive subsets. Repertoires with fewer than 30,000 or more than 120,000 public chains were left out of co-occurrence clustering, as were about five repertoires with anomalous nucleotide sharing. TCRdb holds this immuneACCESS table with in-frame rearrangements only. Some clones are missing; in checked studies, unresolved V genes explain under half, and the rest has no known cause. V and J calls and clone size follow that table, whereas D and trimming were derived from the DNA. This sample lists more than 95,000 clones; around 74% were detected once. Jointly, the top ten make up around 3% of the sample.

Broad study findings and their caveats: In an earlier analysis of about 600 of the donors, most TCR beta V segments appeared in productive rearrangements about 87% or about 30% of the time, broadly matching IMGT annotations. The authors suggested that the approach could potentially be generalized to other disease states and immunological phenotypes. An association between a missense DCLRE1C variant and V-gene and J-gene trimming of TCR beta chains was found in a later genetic analysis and replicated in an independent cohort. Correlated functional status among segregating V segments might be attributable to linkage disequilibrium, but an unknown experimental factor could not be ruled out. In vitro tests confirmed that a few of the cytomegalovirus-associated TCR beta chains recognize cytomegalovirus antigens. Because counts were too low, under 20 rarely observed V segments, including chromosome 9 orphons, were left out of the earlier analysis of about 620 of the donors. Most TCR sequences were observed very rarely across donors, whereas some public TCRs were present in many individuals. At a false discovery rate of 0.05, a later analysis linked 16,000 or so TCR beta sequences to specific HLA alleles. In a later analysis, HLA-associated TCR beta chains showed more clonal expansion and lower generation probabilities than non-associated chains that were equally common. In a later analysis, TCR association rates were found to vary across HLA loci, with the most associated TCRs seen for DRB1 alleles and the fewest for HLA-C alleles. Because HLA typing was unavailable for some donors at each locus, only the typed subset was used in association tests. When HLA alleles, especially DR and DQ, strongly co-occurred, attributing TCR associations to individual alleles was difficult. Presence/absence analyses assumed roughly uniform sequencing depth across donors, an assumption that may not hold. A cluster of highly shared sequence variants was judged likely to represent a technical artifact of the sequencing pipeline. This cohort had only TCR beta chains sequenced, and the lack of alpha or paired-chain data limited which features could be detected. A later analysis reported that several top co-occurrence clusters appeared linked to parvovirus B19, influenza, CMV and Epstein-Barr virus. Some IMGT-functional V segments, including TRBV6-2 and TRBV6-3, could not be distinguished by the 87-base-pair reads and were therefore excluded. In the study, 150 to 200 TCR beta chains were listed as associated with cytomegalovirus. Immune exposure information for the cohort was limited to CMV serostatus. According to a later analysis, most CMV-associated TCR beta chains appeared to be HLA-restricted, and the HLA associations seemed to be driven largely by CMV exposure. According to a later genetic analysis, donors in an Asian-associated ancestry cluster had fewer N-insertions in productive TCRs than the approximately 610-donor mean. A further reported finding was that TCR beta sequences accurately predicted the HLA-A and HLA-B alleles for most subjects in the first cohort. Cytomegalovirus status was reported to be diagnosed by the classifier with high specificity and sensitivity in both the original and validation cohorts.

The cohort was made up of hundreds of healthy bone marrow donors. All cohort members were sampled while nominally healthy, although unrecorded immune exposures were likely present. The donor tested CMV seropositive and was one of the 289 seropositive cohort members. Each donor provided a peripheral blood sample, and peripheral blood mononuclear cells were used for TCR beta sequencing. Genomic DNA extraction from the blood cell samples was performed with the Qiagen DNeasy Blood Extraction Kit. At the junction V is shortened by 5 bases and J by 2 bases; bases outside the gene matches: 15. The CDR3 runs 19 amino acids, cysteine and phenylalanine included. Only CDR3 DNA remains: 57 bases, in frame from the first base. CDR1 and CDR2, looked up from the germline V gene, are MDHEN and SYDVKM.

Sequencing was done on a sample of PBMCs. This receptor was obtained from a female donor in good health and CMV-seropositive. The chain couples TRBV28 to TRBJ2-6, with 7 central nucleotides matching TRBD1. The DNA reads TGTGCCAGCAGTCCCGCCTCGTGGGACAGTCCAGCTGGGGCCAACGTCCTGACTTTC. It translates as CASSPASWDSPAGANVLTF.